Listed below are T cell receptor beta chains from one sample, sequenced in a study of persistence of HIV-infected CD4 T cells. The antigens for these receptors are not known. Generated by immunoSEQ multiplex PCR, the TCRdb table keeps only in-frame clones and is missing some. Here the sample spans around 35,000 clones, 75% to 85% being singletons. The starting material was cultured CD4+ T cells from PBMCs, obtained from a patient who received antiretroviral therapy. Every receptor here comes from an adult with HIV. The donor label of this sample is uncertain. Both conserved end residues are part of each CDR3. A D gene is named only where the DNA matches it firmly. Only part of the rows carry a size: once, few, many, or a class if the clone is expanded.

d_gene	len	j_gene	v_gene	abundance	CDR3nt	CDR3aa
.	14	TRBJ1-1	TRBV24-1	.	TGTGCCACCAACAGCGGGGCAGCGGGAACTGAAGCTTTCTTT	CATNSGAAGTEAFF
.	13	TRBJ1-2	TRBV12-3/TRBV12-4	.	TGTGCCAGCACCTCTCTTCTAGGTCAAGGCTACACCTTC	CASTSLLGQGYTF
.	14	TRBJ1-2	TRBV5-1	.	TGCGCCAGCAGCCTTGACAGCGGGGGCAGAGGCTACACCTTC	CASSLDSGGRGYTF
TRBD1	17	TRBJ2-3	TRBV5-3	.	TGTGCCAGAAGCTTGGAAGGGACAGGGTCGGGCACAGATACGCAGTATTTT	CARSLEGTGSGTDTQYF
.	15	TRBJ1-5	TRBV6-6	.	TGTGCCAGCATTAATTTTCGACAGCCCAATCAGCCCCAGCATTTT	CASINFRQPNQPQHF
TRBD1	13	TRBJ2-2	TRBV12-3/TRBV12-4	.	TGTGCCAGCAGTTTAGGGGACAGGGGGGAGCTGTTTTTT	CASSLGDRGELFF
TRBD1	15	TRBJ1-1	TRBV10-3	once	TGTGCCATCAGTGGTCGAACAGGGGCGAGCACTGAAGCTTTCTTT	CAISGRTGASTEAFF
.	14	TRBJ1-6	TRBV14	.	TGTGCCAGCAGCCAGGGGCGAGAGAATTCACCCCTCCACTTT	CASSQGRENSPLHF
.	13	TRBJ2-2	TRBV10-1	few	TGCGCCAGCGGACAGACGAACACCGGGGAGCTGTTTTTT	CASGQTNTGELFF
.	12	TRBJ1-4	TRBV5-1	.	TGCGCCAGCAACTTCCTTGTTGAAAAACTGTTTTTT	CASNFLVEKLFF
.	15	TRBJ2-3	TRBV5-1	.	TGCGCCAGCAGCATCGCACATTGGGGCACAGATACGCAGTATTTT	CASSIAHWGTDTQYF
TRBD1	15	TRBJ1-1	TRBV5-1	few	TGCGCCAGCAGCTGGAGGGGACAGACGAACACTGAAGCTTTCTTT	CASSWRGQTNTEAFF
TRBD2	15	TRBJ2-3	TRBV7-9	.	TGTGCCAGCGGACTAGCGGGGGGGCCTGCAGATACGCAGTATTTT	CASGLAGGPADTQYF
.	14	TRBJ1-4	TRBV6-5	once	TGTGCCAGCAGGCGGGGCCATAATGATGAAAAACTGTTTTTT	CASRRGHNDEKLFF
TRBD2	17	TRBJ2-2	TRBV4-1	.	TGCGCCAGCAGCCTTACTAGCGGGGGGGCGAGGACCGGGGAGCTGTTTTTT	CASSLTSGGARTGELFF
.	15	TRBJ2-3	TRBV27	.	TGTGCCAGCAGACTAAACACAGCGGGCGCAGATACGCAGTATTTT	CASRLNTAGADTQYF
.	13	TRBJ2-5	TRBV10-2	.	TGCGCCAGCAGTGAGTCGACAGCAGAGACCCAGTACTTC	CASSESTAETQYF
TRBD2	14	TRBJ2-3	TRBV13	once	TGTGCCAGTGAAGCACGGGGGGGCATAGATACGCAGTATTTT	CASEARGGIDTQYF
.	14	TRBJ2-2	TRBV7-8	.	TGTGCCAGCAGCTCGGACATAAACACCGGGGAGCTGTTTTTT	CASSSDINTGELFF
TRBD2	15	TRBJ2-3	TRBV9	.	TGTGCCAGCAGCTTCCGGACTAGCGGCACAGATACGCAGTATTTT	CASSFRTSGTDTQYF
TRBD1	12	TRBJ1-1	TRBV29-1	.	TGCAGCGTTGAAGACCCGGGACAGGGAGCTTTCTTT	CSVEDPGQGAFF
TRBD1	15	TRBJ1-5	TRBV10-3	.	TGTGCCATCAGTGATTCGGACAGGGGGTATCAGCCCCAGCATTTT	CAISDSDRGYQPQHF
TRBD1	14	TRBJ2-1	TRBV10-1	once	TGCGCCAGCGCCCCAGGAGGACAGGGCACTGAGCAGTTCTTC	CASAPGGQGTEQFF
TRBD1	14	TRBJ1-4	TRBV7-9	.	TGTGCCAGCAGTCTAGGACAGGGAGGAGAAAAACTGTTTTTT	CASSLGQGGEKLFF
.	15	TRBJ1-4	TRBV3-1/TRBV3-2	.	TGTGCCAGCAGCCTAAGGGATTCGCCTAATGAAAAACTGTTTTTT	CASSLRDSPNEKLFF
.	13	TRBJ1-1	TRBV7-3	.	TGTGCCAGCAGCCTTACAGGGAACACTGAAGCTTTCTTT	CASSLTGNTEAFF
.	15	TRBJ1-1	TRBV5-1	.	TGCGCCAGCAGCTCGGCTCACGGGGGGAACACTGAAGCTTTCTTT	CASSSAHGGNTEAFF
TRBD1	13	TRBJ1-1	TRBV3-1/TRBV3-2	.	TGTGCCAGCAGCCCGGGACAGGATAAAAGGGCTTTCTTT	CASSPGQDKRAFF
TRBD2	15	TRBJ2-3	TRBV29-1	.	TGCAGCGTAGTGACTAGCGGAGCTTACACAGATACGCAGTATTTT	CSVVTSGAYTDTQYF
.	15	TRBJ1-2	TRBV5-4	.	TGTGCCAGCAGCTTGGGAACAGGCAGCTTCTATGGCTACACCTTC	CASSLGTGSFYGYTF
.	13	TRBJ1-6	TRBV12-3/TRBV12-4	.	TGTGCCAGCAGTTTACACAAGAATTCACCCCTCCACTTT	CASSLHKNSPLHF
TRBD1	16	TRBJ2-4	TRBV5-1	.	TGCGCCAGCAGCTTGACAGGGGGCGATGGCAAAAACATTCAGTACTTC	CASSLTGGDGKNIQYF
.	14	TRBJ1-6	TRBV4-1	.	TGCGCCAGCAGCCTGACCCGAAATAATTCACCCCTCCACTTT	CASSLTRNNSPLHF
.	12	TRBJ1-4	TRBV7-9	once	TGTGCCAGCTCCGGACATAATGAAAAACTGTTTTTT	CASSGHNEKLFF
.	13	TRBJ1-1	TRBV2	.	TGTGCCAGCAGGGATTATGGGAACACTGAAGCTTTCTTT	CASRDYGNTEAFF
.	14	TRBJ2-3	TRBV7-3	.	TGTGCCAGCAGCATCACGGGGTTCACAGATACGCAGTATTTT	CASSITGFTDTQYF
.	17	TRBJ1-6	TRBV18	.	TGTGCCAGCTCACCACTGGAACCTAACTCCTATAATTCACCCCTCCACTTT	CASSPLEPNSYNSPLHF
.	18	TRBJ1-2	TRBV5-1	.	TGCGCCAGCAGCAGAGAAGACGGCGGGGGCGCCGTGGCTTATGGCTACACCTTC	CASSREDGGGAVAYGYTF
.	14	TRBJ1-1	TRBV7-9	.	TGTGCCAGCAGCTTAGTTGATGGGTTAACCGAAGCTTTCTTT	CASSLVDGLTEAFF
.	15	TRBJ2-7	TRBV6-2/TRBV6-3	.	TGTGCCAGCAGTTACCTTTCCGGCCAGACTAACGAGCAGTACTTC	CASSYLSGQTNEQYF
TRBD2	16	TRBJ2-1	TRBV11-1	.	TGTGCCAGCAGCTTACGGGCGGGGGGCACGAACAATGAGCAGTTCTTC	CASSLRAGGTNNEQFF
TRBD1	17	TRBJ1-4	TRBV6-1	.	TGTGCCAGCAGTGAAGACTGGAGGGACAGGGGGTCTGAAAAACTGTTTTTT	CASSEDWRDRGSEKLFF
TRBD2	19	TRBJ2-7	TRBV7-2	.	TGTGCCAGCAGCTCGAAGAGGACTAGCGGGGGGCTCTTTTCCTACGAGCAGTACTTC	CASSSKRTSGGLFSYEQYF
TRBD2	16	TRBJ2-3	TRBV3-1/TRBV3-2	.	TGTGCCAGCAGCACCCGACTAGCGGGGGCCACAGATACGCAGTATTTT	CASSTRLAGATDTQYF
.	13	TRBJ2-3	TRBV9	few	TGTGCCAGCAGCGTTGCGGGGACAGATACGCAGTATTTT	CASSVAGTDTQYF
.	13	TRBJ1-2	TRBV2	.	TGTGCCAGCAGTGTGAACAGACTCTATGGCTACACCTTC	CASSVNRLYGYTF
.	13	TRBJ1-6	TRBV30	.	TGTGCCTGGGGGGCTCTAACGGATTCACCCCTCCACTTT	CAWGALTDSPLHF
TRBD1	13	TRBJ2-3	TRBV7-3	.	TGTGCCAGCAGCCCACAGGGGCCAGATACGCAGTATTTT	CASSPQGPDTQYF